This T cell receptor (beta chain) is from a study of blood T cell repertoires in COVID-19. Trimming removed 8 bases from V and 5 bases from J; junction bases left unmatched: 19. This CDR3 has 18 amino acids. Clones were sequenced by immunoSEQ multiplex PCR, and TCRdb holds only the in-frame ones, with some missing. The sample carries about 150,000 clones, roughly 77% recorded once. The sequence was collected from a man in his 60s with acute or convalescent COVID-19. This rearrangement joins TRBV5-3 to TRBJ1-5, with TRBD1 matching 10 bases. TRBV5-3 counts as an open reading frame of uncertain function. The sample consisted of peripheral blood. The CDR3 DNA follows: TGTGCCAGTAAAAGACAGGGGGCTTCCCACCCCCTCGATCAGCCCCAGCATTTT. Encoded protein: CASKRQGASHPLDQPQHF.